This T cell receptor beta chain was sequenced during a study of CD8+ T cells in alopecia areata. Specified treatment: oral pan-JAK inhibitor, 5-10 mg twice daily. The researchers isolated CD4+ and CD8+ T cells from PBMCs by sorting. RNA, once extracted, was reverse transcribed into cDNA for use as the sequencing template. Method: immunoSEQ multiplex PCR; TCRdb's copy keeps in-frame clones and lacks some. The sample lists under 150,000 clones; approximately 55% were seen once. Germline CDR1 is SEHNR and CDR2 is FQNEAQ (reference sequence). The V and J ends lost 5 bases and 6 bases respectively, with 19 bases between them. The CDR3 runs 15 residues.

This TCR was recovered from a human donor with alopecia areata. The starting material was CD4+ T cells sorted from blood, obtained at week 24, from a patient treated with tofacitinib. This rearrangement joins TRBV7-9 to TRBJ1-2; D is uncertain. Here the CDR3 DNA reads TGTGCCAGCAGCGCCACCGGGCTTGTTGTTCATGGCTACACCTTC. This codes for CASSATGLVVHGYTF. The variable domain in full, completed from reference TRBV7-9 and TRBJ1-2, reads DTGVSQNPRHKITKRGQNVTFRCDPISEHNRLYWYRQTLGQGPEFLTYFQNEAQLEKSRLLSDRFSAERPKGSFSTLEIQRTEQGDSAMYLCASSATGLVVHGYTFGSGTRLTVV.